This TCR beta chain was recorded in a study of vaccination and CD4 T cells after COVID-19. With respect to this clonotype: The antigen is undetermined.

There are 15 residues in the CDR3. Trimming took 3 bases from V and 1 from J; bases not matched to a gene: 5. CDR1 and CDR2 from the germline V gene are ENHRY and SYGVKD. The Oncomine TCR Beta short-read assay sequenced DNA from cultured CD4+ T cells. TCRdb used MiXCR to reprocess the PCR reads, holding one entry per CDR3 protein. The table records about 21,000 distinct CDR3 sequences, roughly three fifths of them present only once. Treatment here: roughly 10-day PBMC culture with coronavirus spike peptide pools or control peptides (ViraFEST assay). The source of this sequence is a human donor who had recovered from COVID-19. What was sequenced was CD4+ T cells from blood, cultured in vitro. This rearrangement joins TRBV10-3 to TRBJ1-1; 7 nucleotides line up with TRBD1. The CDR3 spells CAISDPTGENTEAFF. Written as DNA, the CDR3 is TGTGCCATCAGTGACCCTACAGGGGAGAACACTGAAGCTTTCTTT.